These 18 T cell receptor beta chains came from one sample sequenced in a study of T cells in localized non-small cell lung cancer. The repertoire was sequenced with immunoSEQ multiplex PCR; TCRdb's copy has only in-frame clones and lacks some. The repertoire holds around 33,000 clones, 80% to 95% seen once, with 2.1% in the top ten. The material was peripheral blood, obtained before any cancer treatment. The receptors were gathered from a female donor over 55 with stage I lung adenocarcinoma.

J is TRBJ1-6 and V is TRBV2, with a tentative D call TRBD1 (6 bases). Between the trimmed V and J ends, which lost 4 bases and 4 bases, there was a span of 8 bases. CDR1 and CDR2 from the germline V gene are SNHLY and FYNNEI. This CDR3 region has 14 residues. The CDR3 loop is CASSGTVYNSPLHF. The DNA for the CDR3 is TGTGCCAGCAGTGGGACAGTTTATAATTCACCCCTCCACTTT.

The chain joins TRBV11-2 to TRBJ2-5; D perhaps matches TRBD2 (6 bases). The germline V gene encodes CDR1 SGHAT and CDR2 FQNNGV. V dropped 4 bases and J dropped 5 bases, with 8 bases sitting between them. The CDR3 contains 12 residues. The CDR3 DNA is TGTGCCAGCAGCTCCCTAGCGGAGACCCAGTACTTC. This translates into CASSSLAETQYF. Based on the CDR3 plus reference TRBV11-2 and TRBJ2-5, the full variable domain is EAGVAQSPRYKIIEKRQSVAFWCNPISGHATLYWYQQILGQGPKLLIQFQNNGVVDDSQLPKDRFSAERLKGVDSTLKIQPAKLEDSAVYLCASSSLAETQYFGPGTRLLVL.

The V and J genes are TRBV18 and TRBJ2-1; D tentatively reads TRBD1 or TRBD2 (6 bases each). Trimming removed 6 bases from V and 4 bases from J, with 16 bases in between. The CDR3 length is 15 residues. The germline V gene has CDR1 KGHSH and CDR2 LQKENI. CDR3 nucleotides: TGTGCCAGCTCCAGTCTCGCGGGGACATACAATGAGCAGTTCTTC. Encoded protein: CASSSLAGTYNEQFF.

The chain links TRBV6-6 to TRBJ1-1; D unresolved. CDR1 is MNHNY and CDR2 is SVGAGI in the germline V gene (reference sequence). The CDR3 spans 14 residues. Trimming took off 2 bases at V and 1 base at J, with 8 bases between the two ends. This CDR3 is CASSYGDANTEAFF. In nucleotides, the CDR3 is TGTGCCAGCAGTTACGGGGATGCGAACACTGAAGCTTTCTTT.

CDR3 loop: CASSMTSSNQPQHF. In DNA, the CDR3 is TGTGCCAGCAGCATGACTTCTAGCAATCAGCCCCAGCATTTT. The chain employs TRBV2 and TRBJ1-5; D is ambiguous. The CDR3 is 14 amino acids. Looked up from germline, CDR1 is SNHLY and CDR2 is FYNNEI. V was trimmed by 6 bases and J by 0 bases, leaving 9 bases between them. The variable domain in full, with the rest retrieved from reference TRBV2 and TRBJ1-5, is EPEVTQTPSHQVTQMGQEVILRCVPISNHLYFYWYRQILGQKVEFLVSFYNNEISEKSEIFDDQFSVERPDGSNFTLKIRSTKLEDSAMYFCASSMTSSNQPQHFGDGTRLSIL.

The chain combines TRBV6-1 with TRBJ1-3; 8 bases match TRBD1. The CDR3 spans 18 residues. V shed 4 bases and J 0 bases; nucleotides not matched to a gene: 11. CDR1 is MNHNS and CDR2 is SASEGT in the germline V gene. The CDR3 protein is CASSAPRTGILSGNTIYF. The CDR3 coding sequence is TGTGCCAGCAGTGCCCCCCGGACAGGGATCCTCTCTGGAAACACCATATATTTT.

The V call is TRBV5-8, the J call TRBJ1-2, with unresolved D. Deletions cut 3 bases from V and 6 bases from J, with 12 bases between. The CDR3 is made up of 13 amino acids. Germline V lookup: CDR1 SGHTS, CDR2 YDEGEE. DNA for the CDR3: TGTGCCAGCAGCTCCTCTTTATACGATGGCTACACCTTC. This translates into CASSSSLYDGYTF.

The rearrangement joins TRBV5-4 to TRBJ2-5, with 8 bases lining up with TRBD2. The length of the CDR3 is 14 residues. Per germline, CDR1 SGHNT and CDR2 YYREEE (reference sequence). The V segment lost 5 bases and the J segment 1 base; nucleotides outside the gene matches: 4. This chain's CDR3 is CASRGSGGQETQYF. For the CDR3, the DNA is TGTGCCAGCAGGGGAAGCGGGGGCCAAGAGACCCAGTACTTC.

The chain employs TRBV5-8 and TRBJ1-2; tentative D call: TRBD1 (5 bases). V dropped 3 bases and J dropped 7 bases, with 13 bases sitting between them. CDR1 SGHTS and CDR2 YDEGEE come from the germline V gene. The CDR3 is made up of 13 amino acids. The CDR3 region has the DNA TGTGCCAGCAGCTCCCGGGGCTCCCGTGGCTACACCTTC. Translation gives CASSSRGSRGYTF. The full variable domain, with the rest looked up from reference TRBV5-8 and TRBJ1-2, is EAGVTQSPTHLIKTRGQQATLRCSPISGHTSVYWYQQALGLGLQFLLWYDEGEERNRGNFPPRFSGRQFPNYSSELNVNALELEDSALYLCASSSRGSRGYTFGSGTRLTVV.

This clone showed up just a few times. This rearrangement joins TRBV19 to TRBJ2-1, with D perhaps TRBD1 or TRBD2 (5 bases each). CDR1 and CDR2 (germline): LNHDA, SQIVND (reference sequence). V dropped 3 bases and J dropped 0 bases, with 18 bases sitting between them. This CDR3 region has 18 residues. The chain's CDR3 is CASSMRPLGTSSYNEQFF. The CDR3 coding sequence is TGTGCCAGTAGTATGAGGCCTCTGGGGACGAGCTCCTACAATGAGCAGTTCTTC.

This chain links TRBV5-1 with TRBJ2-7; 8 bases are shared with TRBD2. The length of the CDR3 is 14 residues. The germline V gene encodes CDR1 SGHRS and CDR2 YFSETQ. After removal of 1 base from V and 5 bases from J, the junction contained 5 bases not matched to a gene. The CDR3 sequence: CASSLRSSGDEQYF. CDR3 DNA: TGCGCCAGCAGCTTGCGAAGTAGCGGGGACGAGCAGTACTTC.

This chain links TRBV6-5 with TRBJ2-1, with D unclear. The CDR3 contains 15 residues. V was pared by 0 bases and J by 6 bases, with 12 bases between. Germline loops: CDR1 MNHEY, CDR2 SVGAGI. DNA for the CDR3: TGTGCCAGCAGTTACTCTCCAGTCCCCTCCAATGAGCAGTTCTTC. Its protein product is CASSYSPVPSNEQFF.

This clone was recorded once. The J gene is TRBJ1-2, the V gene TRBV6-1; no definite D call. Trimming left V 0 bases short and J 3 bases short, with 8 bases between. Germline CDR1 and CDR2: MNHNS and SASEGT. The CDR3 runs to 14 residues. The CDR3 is CASSEARRDYGYTF. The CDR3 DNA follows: TGTGCCAGCAGTGAAGCGCGGAGGGACTATGGCTACACCTTC.

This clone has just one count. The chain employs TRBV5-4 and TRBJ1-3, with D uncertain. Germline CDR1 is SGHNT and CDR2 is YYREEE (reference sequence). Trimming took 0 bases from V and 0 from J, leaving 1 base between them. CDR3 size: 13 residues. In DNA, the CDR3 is TGTGCCAGCAGCTTGGCCTCTGGAAACACCATATATTTT. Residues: CASSLASGNTIYF. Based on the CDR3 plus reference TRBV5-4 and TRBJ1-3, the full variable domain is ETGVTQSPTHLIKTRGQQVTLRCSSQSGHNTVSWYQQALGQGPQFIFQYYREEENGRGNFPPRFSGLQFPNYSSELNVNALELDDSALYLCASSLASGNTIYFGEGSWLTVV.

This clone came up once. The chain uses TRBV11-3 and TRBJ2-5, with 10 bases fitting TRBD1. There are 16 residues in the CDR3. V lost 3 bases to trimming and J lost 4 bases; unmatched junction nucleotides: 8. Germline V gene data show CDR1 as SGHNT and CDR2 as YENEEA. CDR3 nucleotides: TGTGCCAGCAGCTTTGGGGGGACAGGGGCGGCAGAGACCCAGTACTTC. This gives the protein CASSFGGTGAAETQYF.

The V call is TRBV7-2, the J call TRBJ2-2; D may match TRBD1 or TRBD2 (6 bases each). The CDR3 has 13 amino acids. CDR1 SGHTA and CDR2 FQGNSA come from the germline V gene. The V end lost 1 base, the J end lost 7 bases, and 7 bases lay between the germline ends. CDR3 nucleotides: TGTGCCAGCAGCTTAGAGGGGGGCGGGGAGCTGTTTTTT. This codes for CASSLEGGGELFF.

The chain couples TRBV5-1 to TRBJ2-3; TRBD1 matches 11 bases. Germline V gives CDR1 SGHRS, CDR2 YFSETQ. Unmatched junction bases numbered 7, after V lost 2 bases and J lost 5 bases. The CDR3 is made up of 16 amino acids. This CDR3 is CASSFRTGTGGDTQYF. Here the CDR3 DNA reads TGCGCCAGCAGCTTCCGGACCGGGACAGGGGGAGATACGCAGTATTTT.

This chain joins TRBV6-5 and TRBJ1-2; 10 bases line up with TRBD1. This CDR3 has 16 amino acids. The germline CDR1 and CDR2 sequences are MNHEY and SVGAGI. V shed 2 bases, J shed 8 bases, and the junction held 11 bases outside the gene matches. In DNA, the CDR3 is TGTGCCAGCAGTTACAATGGACAGGGGGGGCTTGAGGGCTACACCTTC. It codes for CASSYNGQGGLEGYTF.